The present entry profiles one T cell receptor beta chain with its context. The record originates from a study of blood T cell repertoires in COVID-19. Germline CDR1 reads ENHRY; CDR2 reads SYGVKD. The CDR3 covers 13 residues. Trimming left V 4 bases short and J 2 bases short, with 9 bases between. Source study methods: Cell counts per sample came from amplifying reference gene primers. The table came from immunoSEQ multiplex PCR; TCRdb's copy has only in-frame clones and leaves some out. D and trimming come from the DNA, and the V and J calls and clone size come from that table. The sample gives approximately 100,000 clones, roughly nine tenths of which show up once; around 15% is in the top ten.

The rearrangement links TRBV10-3 to TRBJ2-7, with D unresolved. Input material: peripheral blood. The sequence was obtained from a man aged 50 to 60 with acute or convalescent COVID-19. This CDR3 is CAISGDTAYEQYF. The CDR3 nucleotides are TGTGCCATCAGTGGTGACACAGCCTACGAGCAGTACTTC.